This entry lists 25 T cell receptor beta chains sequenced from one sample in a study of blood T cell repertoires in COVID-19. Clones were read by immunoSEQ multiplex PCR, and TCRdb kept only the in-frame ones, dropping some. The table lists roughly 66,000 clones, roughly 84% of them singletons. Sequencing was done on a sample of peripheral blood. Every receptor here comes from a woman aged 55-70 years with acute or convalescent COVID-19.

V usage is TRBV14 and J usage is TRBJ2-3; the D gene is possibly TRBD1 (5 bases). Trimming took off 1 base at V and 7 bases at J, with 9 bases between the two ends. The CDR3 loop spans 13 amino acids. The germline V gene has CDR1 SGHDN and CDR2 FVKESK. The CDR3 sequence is CASSQGQPNTQYF. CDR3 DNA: TGTGCCAGCAGCCAAGGACAGCCTAATACGCAGTATTTT.

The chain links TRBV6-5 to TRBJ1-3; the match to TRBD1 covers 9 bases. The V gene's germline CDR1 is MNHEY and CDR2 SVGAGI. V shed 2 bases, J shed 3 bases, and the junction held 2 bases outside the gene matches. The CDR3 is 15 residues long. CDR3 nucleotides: TGTGCCAGCAGTTACCTGACAGGGGGTGGAAACACCATATATTTT. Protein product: CASSYLTGGGNTIYF.

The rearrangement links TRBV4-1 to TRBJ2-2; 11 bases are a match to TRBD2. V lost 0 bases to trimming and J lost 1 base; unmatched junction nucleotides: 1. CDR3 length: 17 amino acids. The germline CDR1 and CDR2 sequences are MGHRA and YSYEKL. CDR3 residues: CASSQDTSGGNTGELFF. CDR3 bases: TGCGCCAGCAGCCAAGACACTAGCGGGGGGAACACCGGGGAGCTGTTTTTT.

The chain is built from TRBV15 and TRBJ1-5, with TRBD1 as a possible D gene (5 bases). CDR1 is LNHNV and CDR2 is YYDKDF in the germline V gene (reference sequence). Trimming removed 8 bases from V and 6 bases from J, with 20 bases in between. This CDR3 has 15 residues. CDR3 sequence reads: CATRPSGNKAQPQHF. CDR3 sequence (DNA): TGTGCCACCCGACCCTCAGGGAATAAGGCTCAGCCCCAGCATTTT. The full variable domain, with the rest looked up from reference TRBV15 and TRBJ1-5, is DAMVIQNPRYQVTQFGKPVTLSCSQTLNHNVMYWYQQKSSQAPKLLFHYYDKDFNNEADTPDNFQSRRPNTSFCFLDIRSPGLGDTAMYLCATRPSGNKAQPQHFGDGTRLSIL.

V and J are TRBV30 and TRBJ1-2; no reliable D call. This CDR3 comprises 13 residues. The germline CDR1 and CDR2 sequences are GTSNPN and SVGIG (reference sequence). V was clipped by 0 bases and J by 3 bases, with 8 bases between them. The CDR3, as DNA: TGTGCCTGGAGTGTACAGCCGGACTATGGCTACACCTTC. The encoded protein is CAWSVQPDYGYTF.

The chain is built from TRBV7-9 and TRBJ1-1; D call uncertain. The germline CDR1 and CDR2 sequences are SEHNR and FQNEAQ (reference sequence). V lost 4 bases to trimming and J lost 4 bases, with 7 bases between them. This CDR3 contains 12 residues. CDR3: CASSYLGTEAFF. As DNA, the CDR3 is TGTGCCAGCAGCTACCTCGGCACTGAAGCTTTCTTT.

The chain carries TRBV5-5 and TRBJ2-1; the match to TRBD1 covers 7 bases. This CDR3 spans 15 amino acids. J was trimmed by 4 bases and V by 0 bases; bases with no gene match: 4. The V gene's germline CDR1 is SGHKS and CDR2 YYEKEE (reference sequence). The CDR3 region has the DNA TGTGCCAGCAGCTTGGTACAGGGGCGGTACAATGAGCAGTTCTTC. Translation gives CASSLVQGRYNEQFF.

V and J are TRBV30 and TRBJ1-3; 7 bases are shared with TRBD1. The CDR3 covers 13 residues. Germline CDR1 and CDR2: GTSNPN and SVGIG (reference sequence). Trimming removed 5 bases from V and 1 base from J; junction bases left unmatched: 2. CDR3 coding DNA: TGTGCCTGGGAACAGGGGTCTGGAAACACCATATATTTT. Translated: CAWEQGSGNTIYF.

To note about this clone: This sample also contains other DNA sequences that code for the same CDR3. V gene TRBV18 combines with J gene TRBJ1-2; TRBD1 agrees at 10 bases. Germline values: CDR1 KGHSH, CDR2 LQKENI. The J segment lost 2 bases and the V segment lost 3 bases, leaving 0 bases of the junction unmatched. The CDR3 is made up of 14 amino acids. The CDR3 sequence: CASSPGQGNYGYTF. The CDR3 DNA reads TGTGCCAGCTCACCGGGACAGGGGAACTATGGCTACACCTTC. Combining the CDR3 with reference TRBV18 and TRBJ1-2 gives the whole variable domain NAGVMQNPRHLVRRRGQEARLRCSPMKGHSHVYWYRQLPEEGLKFMVYLQKENIIDESGMPKERFSAEFPKEGPSILRIQQVVRGDSAAYFCASSPGQGNYGYTFGSGTRLTVV.

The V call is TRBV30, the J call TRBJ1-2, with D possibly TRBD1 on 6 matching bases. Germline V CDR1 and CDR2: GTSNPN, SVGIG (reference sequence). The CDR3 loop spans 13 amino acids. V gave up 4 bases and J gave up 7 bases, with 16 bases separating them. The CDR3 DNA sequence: TGTGCCTGGACCGCCCTACAGGGTTCTGGCTACACCTTC. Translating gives CAWTALQGSGYTF.

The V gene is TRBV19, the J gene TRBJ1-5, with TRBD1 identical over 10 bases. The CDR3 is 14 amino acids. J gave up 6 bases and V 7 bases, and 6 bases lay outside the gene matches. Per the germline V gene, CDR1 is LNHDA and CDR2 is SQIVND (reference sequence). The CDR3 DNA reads TGTGCCAGTATCCCCGGGACAGGGGCTCAGCCCCAGCATTTT. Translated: CASIPGTGAQPQHF. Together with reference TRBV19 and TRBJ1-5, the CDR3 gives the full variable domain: DGGITQSPKYLFRKEGQNVTLSCEQNLNHDAMYWYRQDPGQGLRLIYYSQIVNDFQKGDIAEGYSVSREKKESFPLTVTSAQKNPTAFYLCASIPGTGAQPQHFGDGTRLSIL.

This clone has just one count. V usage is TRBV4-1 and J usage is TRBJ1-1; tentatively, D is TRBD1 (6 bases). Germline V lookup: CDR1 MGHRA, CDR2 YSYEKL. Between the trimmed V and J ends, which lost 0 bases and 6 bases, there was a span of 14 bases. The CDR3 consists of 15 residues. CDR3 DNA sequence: TGCGCCAGCAGCCAAGATCCAAGGCCAGGGGCTGAAGCTTTCTTT. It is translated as CASSQDPRPGAEAFF.

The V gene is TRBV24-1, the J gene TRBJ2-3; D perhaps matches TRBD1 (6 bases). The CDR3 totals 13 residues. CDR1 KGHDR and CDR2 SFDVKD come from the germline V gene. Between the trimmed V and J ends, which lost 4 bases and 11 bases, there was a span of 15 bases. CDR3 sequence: CATSDQFGTRQYF. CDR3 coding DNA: TGTGCCACCAGTGACCAATTCGGGACAAGGCAGTATTTT.

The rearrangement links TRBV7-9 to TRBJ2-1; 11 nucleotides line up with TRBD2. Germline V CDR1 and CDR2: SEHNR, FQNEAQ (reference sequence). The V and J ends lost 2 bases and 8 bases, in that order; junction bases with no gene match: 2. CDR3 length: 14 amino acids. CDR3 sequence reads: CASSLTSGGDEQFF. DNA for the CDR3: TGTGCCAGCAGCTTAACTAGCGGGGGCGATGAGCAGTTCTTC. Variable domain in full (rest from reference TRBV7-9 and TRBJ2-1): DTGVSQNPRHKITKRGQNVTFRCDPISEHNRLYWYRQTLGQGPEFLTYFQNEAQLEKSRLLSDRFSAERPKGSFSTLEIQRTEQGDSAMYLCASSLTSGGDEQFFGPGTRLTVL.

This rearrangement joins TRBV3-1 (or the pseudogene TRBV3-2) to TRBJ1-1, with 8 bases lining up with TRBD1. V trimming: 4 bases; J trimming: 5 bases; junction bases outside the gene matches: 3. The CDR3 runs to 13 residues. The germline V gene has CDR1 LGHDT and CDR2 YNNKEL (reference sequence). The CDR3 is CASSLNRGTEAFF. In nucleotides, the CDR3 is TGTGCCAGCAGCCTGAACAGGGGGACTGAAGCTTTCTTT.

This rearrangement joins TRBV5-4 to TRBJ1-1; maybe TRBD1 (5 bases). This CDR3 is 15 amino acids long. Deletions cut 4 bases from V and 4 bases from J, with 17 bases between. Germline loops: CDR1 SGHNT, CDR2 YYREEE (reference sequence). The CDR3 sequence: CASSAGQGIGTEAFF. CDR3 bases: TGTGCCAGCAGCGCCGGTCAGGGAATCGGCACTGAAGCTTTCTTT.

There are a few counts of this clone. The CDR3 region has the DNA TGTGCCAGCACCGACAGGCGGGTCGGCTACACCTTC. It yields the protein CASTDRRVGYTF. The chain couples TRBV6-5 to TRBJ1-2; D is perhaps TRBD1 (6 bases). The CDR3 loop spans 12 amino acids. Germline V gives CDR1 MNHEY, CDR2 SVGAGI. The V end lost 7 bases, the J end lost 8 bases, and 14 bases lay between the germline ends.

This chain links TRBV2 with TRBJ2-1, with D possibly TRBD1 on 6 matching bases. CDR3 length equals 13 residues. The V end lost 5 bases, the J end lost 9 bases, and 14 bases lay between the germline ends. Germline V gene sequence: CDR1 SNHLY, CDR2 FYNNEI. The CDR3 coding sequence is TGTGCCAGCAGTTTAGTGGGGGCTGTTGAGCAGTTCTTC. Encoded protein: CASSLVGAVEQFF.

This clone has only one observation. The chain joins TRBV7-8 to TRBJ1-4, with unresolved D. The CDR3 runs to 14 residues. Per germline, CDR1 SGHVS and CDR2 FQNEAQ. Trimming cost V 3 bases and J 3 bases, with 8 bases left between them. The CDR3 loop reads CASSFYTANEKLFF. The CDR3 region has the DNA TGTGCCAGCAGCTTTTACACAGCTAATGAAAAACTGTTTTTT.

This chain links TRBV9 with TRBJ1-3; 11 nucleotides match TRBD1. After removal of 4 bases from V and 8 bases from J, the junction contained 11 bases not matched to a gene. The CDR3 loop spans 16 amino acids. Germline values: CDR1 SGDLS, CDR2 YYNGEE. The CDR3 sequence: CASSPRTGGRGDTIYF. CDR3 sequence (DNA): TGTGCCAGCAGCCCGAGGACAGGGGGCAGAGGAGACACCATATATTTT.

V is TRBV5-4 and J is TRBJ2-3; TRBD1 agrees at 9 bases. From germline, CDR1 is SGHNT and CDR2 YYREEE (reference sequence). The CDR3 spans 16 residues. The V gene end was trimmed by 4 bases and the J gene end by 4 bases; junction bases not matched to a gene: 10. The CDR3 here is CASSVPTGGRADTQYF. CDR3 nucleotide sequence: TGTGCCAGCAGCGTGCCGACAGGGGGTAGGGCAGATACGCAGTATTTT.

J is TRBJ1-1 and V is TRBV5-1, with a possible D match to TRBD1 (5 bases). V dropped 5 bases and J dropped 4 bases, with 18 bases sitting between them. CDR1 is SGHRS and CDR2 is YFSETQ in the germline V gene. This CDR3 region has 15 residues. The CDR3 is CASRERSDSTTEAFF. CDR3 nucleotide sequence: TGCGCCAGCAGAGAGAGATCCGACAGTACCACTGAAGCTTTCTTT.

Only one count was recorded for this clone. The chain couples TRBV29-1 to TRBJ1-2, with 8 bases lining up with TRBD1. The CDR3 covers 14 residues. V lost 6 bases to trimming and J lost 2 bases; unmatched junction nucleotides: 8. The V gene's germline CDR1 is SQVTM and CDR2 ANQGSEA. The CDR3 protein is CSVDRAKTNYGYTF. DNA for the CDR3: TGCAGCGTGGACAGGGCTAAAACAAACTATGGCTACACCTTC. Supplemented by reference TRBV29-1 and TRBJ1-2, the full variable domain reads SAVISQKPSRDICQRGTSLTIQCQVDSQVTMMFWYRQQPGQSLTLIATANQGSEATYESGFVIDKFPISRPNLTFSTLTVSNMSPEDSSIYLCSVDRAKTNYGYTFGSGTRLTVV.

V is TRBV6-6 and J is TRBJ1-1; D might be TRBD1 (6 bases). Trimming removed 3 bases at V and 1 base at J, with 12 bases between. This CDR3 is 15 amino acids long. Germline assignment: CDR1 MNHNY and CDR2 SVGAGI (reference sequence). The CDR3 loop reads CASSYSGAGNTEAFF. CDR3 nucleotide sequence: TGTGCCAGCAGTTATTCAGGGGCTGGGAACACTGAAGCTTTCTTT.

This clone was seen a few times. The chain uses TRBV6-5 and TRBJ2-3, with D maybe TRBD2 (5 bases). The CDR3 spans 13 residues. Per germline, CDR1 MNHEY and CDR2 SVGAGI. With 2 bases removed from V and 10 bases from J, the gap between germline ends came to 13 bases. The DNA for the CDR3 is TGTGCCAGCAGTTACCCACCCCCGGAGGCGCAGTATTTT. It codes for CASSYPPPEAQYF.